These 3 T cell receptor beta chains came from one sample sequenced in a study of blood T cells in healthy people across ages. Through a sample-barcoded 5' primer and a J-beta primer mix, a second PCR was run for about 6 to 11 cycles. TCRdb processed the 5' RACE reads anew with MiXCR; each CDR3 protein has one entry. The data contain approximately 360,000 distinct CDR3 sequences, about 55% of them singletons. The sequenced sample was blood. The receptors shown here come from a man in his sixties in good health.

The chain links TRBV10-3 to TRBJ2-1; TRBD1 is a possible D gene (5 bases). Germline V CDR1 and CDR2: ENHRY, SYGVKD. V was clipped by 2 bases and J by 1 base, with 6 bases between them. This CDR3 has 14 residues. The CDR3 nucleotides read TGTGCCATCAGTGAGGCAGGGTCCTACAATGAGCAGTTCTTC. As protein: CAISEAGSYNEQFF.

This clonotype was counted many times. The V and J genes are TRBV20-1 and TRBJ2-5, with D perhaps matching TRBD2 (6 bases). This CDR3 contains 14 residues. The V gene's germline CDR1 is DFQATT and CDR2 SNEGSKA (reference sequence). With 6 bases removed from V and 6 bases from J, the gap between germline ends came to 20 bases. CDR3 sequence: CSAPGPGLRKTQYF. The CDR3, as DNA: TGCAGTGCCCCGGGACCGGGACTGAGAAAGACCCAGTACTTC.

The CDR3 DNA is TGCGCCAGCAGCTTGCAACTAGCCCAAGATACGCAGTATTTT. Residues: CASSLQLAQDTQYF. The chain employs TRBV5-1 and TRBJ2-3; TRBD2 is a possible D gene (6 bases). Germline CDR1 SGHRS, CDR2 YFSETQ. The CDR3 length is 14 residues. V was pared by 1 base and J by 5 bases, with 11 bases between.